This T cell receptor (beta chain) came from a study of shared clonotypes between healthy human individuals. At the level of the study: Donors, aged 18 to 49, were two women and a few men. Study-level findings and limits: Larger estimated richness was generally seen in naive subsets than in memory subsets.

On this clone: What it binds is not known.

V lost 2 bases to trimming and J lost 12 bases, with 16 bases between them. The CDR3 sequence is 14 residues long. Germline values: CDR1 SGHTA, CDR2 FQGNSA. Naive CD8 cells lacked CD45RO and underwent positive selection for CCR7, leaving out terminally differentiated effector memory CD45RA+ cells. Each donor was a Caucasian adult residing in Nashville, Tennessee. Genomic DNA of each subset was evenly split across several immunoSEQ plates. TCRdb's copy holds only in-frame clones and misses some; the assay was immunoSEQ multiplex PCR. Among fewer than 850,000 clones listed, around 96% were seen once. The sample comprised naive CD8+ T cells sorted from blood. The chain joins TRBV7-2 to TRBJ1-4; D perhaps matches TRBD1 (5 bases). This TCR came from a man younger than 45 in good health. The CDR3 DNA is TGTGCCAGCAGCTTATCAGGGAATCTCGGGGAACTGTTTTTT. Amino acid sequence: CASSLSGNLGELFF.